The present T cell receptor beta chain was sequenced within a study of T cells after yellow fever vaccination. On the study more broadly: Fractions of low cell number were prepared using SMART-Seq v4 Ultra Low Input. Study results and caveats: The booster saw the reappearance of most primary-vaccination clones (approximately 97% CD4, 88% CD8).

This clonotype was counted only a few times. Its antigen is not known. One entry per CDR3 protein results from TCRdb running MiXCR on the 5' RACE reads. The table includes approximately 550,000 distinct CDR3 sequences, roughly a fifth detected once. The clonotype originates from a man younger than 40 who received the YFV17D yellow fever vaccine. Source: PBMCs, taken 15 days after the yellow fever booster vaccination.

CDR3 loop: CASSQFTDTQYF. CDR3 in DNA: TGTGCCAGCAGCCAATTCACAGATACGCAGTATTTT. The chain carries TRBV7-2 and TRBJ2-3; D gene unclear. From germline, CDR1 is SGHTA and CDR2 FQGNSA. Trimming cost V 5 bases and J 2 bases, with 5 bases left between them. The CDR3 is 12 amino acids. Complete variable domain (other parts from reference TRBV7-2 and TRBJ2-3): GAGVSQSPSNKVTEKGKDVELRCDPISGHTALYWYRQSLGQGLEFLIYFQGNSAPDKSGLPSDRFSAERTGGSVSTLTIQRTQQEDSAVYLCASSQFTDTQYFGPGTRLTVL.